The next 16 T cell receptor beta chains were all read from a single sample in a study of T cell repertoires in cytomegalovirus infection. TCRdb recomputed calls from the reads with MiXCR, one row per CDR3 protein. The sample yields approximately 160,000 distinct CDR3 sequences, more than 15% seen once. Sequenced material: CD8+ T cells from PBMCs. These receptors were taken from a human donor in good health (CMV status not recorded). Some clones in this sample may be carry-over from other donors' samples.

The CDR3 loop reads CSVDPTSGIGGIEQFF. CDR3 DNA: TGCAGCGTTGACCCCACTAGCGGGATCGGGGGTATTGAGCAGTTCTTC. The chain uses TRBV29-1 and TRBJ2-1; 10 bases align to TRBD2. The CDR3 contains 16 residues. CDR1 is SQVTM, CDR2 ANQGSEA, per germline. Losses at the gene ends were 3 bases for V and 9 bases for J; bases not matched to a gene: 14.

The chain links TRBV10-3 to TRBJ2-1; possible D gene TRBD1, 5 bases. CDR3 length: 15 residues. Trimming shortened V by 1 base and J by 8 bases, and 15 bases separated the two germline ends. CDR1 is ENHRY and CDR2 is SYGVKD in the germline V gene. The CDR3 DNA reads TGTGCCATCAGTGAGTTTCTAGAAATAGGGGATGAGCAGTTCTTC. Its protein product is CAISEFLEIGDEQFF.

Here the CDR3 reads CASGPEPGLFF. The CDR3 region has the DNA TGTGCCAGCGGCCCGGAACCGGGCCTGTTCTTC. V is TRBV7-9 and J is TRBJ2-1; D unresolved. The V end lost 8 bases, the J end lost 15 bases, and 17 bases lay between the germline ends. Germline V gene sequence: CDR1 SEHNR, CDR2 FQNEAQ (reference sequence). The CDR3 runs to 11 residues.

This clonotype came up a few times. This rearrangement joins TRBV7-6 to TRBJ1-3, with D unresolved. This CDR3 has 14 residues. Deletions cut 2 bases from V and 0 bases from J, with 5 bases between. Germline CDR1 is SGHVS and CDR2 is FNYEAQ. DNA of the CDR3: TGTGCCAGCAGCTTATCGGGCTCTGGAAACACCATATATTTT. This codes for CASSLSGSGNTIYF.

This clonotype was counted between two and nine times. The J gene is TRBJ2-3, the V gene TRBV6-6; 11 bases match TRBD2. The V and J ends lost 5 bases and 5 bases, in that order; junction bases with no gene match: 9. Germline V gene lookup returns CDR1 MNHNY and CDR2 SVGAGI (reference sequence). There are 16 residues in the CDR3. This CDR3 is CASSPDSGGALDTQYF. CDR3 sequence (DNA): TGTGCCAGCAGTCCAGATAGCGGGGGGGCCTTAGATACGCAGTATTTT.

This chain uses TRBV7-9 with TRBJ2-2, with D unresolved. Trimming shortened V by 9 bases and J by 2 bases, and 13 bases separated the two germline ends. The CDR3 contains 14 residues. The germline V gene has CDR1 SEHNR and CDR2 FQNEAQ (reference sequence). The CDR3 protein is CASRPTANTGELFF. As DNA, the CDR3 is TGTGCCAGTCGTCCTACAGCAAACACCGGGGAGCTGTTTTTT.

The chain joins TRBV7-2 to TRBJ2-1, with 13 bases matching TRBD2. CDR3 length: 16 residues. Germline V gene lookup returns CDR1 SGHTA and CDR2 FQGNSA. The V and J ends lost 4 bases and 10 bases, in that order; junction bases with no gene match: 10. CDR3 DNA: TGTGCCAGCAGCTCCCTCGGACTAGCGGGAGAACGAGAGCAGTTCTTC. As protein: CASSSLGLAGEREQFF.

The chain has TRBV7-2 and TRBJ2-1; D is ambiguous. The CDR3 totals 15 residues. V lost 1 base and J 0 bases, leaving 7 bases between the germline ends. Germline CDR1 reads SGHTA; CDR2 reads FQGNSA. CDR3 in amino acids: CASSLEASSYNEQFF. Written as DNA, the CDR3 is TGTGCCAGCAGCTTAGAGGCTAGCTCCTACAATGAGCAGTTCTTC.

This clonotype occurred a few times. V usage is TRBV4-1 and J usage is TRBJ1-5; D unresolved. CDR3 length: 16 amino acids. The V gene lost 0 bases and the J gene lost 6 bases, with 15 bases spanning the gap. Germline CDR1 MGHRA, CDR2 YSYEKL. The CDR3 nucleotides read TGCGCCAGCAGCCAAGATCCGGAGGGATCAGCTCAGCCCCAGCATTTT. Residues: CASSQDPEGSAQPQHF.

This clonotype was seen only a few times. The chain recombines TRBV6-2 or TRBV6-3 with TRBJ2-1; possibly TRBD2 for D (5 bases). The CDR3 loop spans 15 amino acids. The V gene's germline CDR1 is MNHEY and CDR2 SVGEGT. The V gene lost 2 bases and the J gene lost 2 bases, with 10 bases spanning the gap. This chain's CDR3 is CASSYRGAPYNEQFF. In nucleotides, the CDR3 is TGTGCCAGCAGTTACCGGGGTGCACCCTACAATGAGCAGTTCTTC.

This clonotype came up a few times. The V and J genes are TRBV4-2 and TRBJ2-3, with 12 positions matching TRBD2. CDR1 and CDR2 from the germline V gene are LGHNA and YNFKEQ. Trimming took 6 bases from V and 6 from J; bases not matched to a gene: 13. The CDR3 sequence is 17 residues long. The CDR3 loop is CASSWTSGDPGADTQYF. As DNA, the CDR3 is TGTGCCAGCAGTTGGACTAGCGGGGACCCCGGGGCGGATACGCAGTATTTT.

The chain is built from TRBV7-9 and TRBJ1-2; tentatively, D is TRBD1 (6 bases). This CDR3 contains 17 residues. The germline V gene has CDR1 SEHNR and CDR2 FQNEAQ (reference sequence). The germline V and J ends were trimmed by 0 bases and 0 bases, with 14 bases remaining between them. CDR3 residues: CASSLAGGDKANYGYTF. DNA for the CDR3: TGTGCCAGCAGCTTAGCGGGCGGGGACAAAGCTAACTATGGCTACACCTTC. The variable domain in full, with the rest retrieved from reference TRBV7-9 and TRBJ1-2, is DTGVSQNPRHKITKRGQNVTFRCDPISEHNRLYWYRQTLGQGPEFLTYFQNEAQLEKSRLLSDRFSAERPKGSFSTLEIQRTEQGDSAMYLCASSLAGGDKANYGYTFGSGTRLTVV.

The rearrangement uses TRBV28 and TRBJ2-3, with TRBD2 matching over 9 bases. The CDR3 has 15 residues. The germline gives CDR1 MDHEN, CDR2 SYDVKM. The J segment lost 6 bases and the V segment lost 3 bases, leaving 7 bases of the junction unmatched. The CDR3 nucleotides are TGTGCCAGCAGTTTTCTGCGGGAGGGCCTGGATACGCAGTATTTT. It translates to CASSFLREGLDTQYF. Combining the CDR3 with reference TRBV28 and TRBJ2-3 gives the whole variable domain DVKVTQSSRYLVKRTGEKVFLECVQDMDHENMFWYRQDPGLGLRLIYFSYDVKMKEKGDIPEGYSVSREKKERFSLILESASTNQTSMYLCASSFLREGLDTQYFGPGTRLTVL.

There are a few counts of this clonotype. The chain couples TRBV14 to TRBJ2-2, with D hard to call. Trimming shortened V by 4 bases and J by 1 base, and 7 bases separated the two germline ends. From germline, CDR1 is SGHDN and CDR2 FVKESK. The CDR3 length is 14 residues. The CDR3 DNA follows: TGTGCCAGCAGCCTTTGGAGGAACACCGGGGAGCTGTTTTTT. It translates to CASSLWRNTGELFF.

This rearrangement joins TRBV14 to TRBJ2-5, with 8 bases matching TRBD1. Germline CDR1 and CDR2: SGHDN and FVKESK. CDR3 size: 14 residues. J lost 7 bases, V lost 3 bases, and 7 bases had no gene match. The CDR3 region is CASSHRGRGGTQYF. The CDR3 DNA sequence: TGTGCCAGCAGCCACAGGGGGCGCGGAGGGACCCAGTACTTC. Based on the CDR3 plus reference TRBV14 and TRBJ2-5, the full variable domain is EAGVTQFPSHSVIEKGQTVTLRCDPISGHDNLYWYRRVMGKEIKFLLHFVKESKQDESGMPNNRFLAERTGGTYSTLKVQPAELEDSGVYFCASSHRGRGGTQYFGPGTRLLVL.

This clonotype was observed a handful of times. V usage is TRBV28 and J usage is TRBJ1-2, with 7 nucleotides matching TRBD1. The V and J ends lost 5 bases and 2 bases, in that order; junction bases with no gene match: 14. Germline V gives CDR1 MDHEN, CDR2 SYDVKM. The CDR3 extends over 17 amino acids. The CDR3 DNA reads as TGTGCCAGCAGTCCACTCGGGACAGAAGACCGCAACTATGGCTACACCTTC. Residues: CASSPLGTEDRNYGYTF.